This note documents a single TCR beta chain sequence. The antigen this receptor binds is unknown. No much larger clonotype is one base removed from it; base qualities were not supplied. The data stem from a study of OX40 agonist ivuxolimab in advanced cancers. About the full investigation: The costimulatory receptor OX40 (CD134) was targeted by ivuxolimab, a fully human IgG2 agonistic monoclonal antibody. In the dose-escalation cohort, 82.7% of patients were male, and the mean age was approximately 64 years, with a range of about 20 to 79. Prior anti-PD-1, anti-PD-L1 or anti-CTLA-4 therapy was permitted, and less than 45% of dose-escalation patients had received checkpoint inhibitors. Partial responses occurred in three dose-escalation patients, of whom one had hepatocellular carcinoma and two had cutaneous melanoma. The monotherapy dose-escalation portion (N ≈ 56 patients) of the phase I ivuxolimab trial is reported in the paper. Intravenous ivuxolimab was administered to patients every 2 weeks at six dose levels: 0.01, 0.1, 0.3, 1.5, 3 and 10 mg/kg. Of the approximately 54 dose-escalation patients, hepatocellular carcinoma was present in about 19, melanoma in around 15, renal cell carcinoma in 9 and head and neck cancer in 9. The point of sequencing TCRbeta in the periphery was to test whether ivuxolimab changed TCR sequence diversity and drove clonal T-cell expansion.

Here is what the overall study found, with its caveats: After ivuxolimab, more expanded clones were found on average in CD8+ T cells than in CD4+ T cells. Low levels of normalized T-cell clonal expansion were also seen in some patients who did not respond. Which antigens the clonally expanded peripheral T cells were specific for was not determined. At doses from 0.1 to 3.0 mg/kg, clonal expansion was seen in both CD4+ and CD8+ blood T cells between baseline and week 6. Partial responders in the 0.1-3.0 mg/kg groups had among the lowest normalized peripheral clonal expansion, especially among CD8+ T cells.

From the cysteine through the phenylalanine, the CDR3 covers 16 amino acids. Kept here is only the CDR3 DNA, which spans 48 bases and is read in frame from base 1. CDR1 and CDR2 are read off the germline V gene as MGHDK and SYGVNS. The junction shows trimming of 2 bases on V and 4 bases on J, plus 15 bases between the germline ends. Patients with a history of autoimmune disease or receiving systemic immunosuppression were excluded from the trial. In every dose cohort, peripheral blood was drawn for TCR sequencing at baseline, cycle 4 day 1, and cycle 7 day 1. The samples were drawn from a first-in-human, open-label, multicenter phase I dose-escalation trial of ivuxolimab. Adults with locally advanced or metastatic head and neck squamous cell, hepatocellular, melanoma or renal cell carcinoma were enrolled in the trial. CD4+ and CD8+ T cells were sorted separately from peripheral blood before TCR sequencing.

To sequence the TCRbeta CDR3 region, genomic DNA was isolated from the sorted cells. TCRbeta CDR3 regions were sequenced using the immunoSEQ Assay. TCRdb stores this immuneACCESS table with in-frame sequences only. Part of the clones is absent; in the studies checked, under half of the shortfall reflects unresolved V genes, and no reason is known for the rest. The sample table holds some 50,000 clones, of which approximately 83% were seen once. The top ten hold roughly 13% of the sample. Here the sequenced sample was CD4+ or CD8+ T cells sorted from blood, taken in a trial of the OX40 agonist ivuxolimab. The chain employs TRBV25-1 and TRBJ2-1; no D gene is confidently identified. This clonotype originated in an adult with an advanced solid tumor such as melanoma, head and neck, liver or kidney cancer. In nucleotides, the sequence is TGTGCCAGCAGTGAACTTGACACTTTACCGTACAATGAGCAGTTCTTC. This gives the protein CASSELDTLPYNEQFF.